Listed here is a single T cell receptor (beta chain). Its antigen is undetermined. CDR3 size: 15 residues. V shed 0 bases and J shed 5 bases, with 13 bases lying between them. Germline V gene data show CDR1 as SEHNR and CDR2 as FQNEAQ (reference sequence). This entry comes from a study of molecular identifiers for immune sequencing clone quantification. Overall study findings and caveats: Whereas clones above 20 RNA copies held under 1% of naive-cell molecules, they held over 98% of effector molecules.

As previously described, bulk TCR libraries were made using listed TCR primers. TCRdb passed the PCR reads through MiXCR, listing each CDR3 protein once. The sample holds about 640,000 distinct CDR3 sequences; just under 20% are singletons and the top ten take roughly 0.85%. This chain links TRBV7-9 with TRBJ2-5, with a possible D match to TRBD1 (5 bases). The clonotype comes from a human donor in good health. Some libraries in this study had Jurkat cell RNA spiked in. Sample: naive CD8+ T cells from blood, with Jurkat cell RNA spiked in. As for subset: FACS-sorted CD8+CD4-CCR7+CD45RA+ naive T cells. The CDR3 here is CASSLAVRKGETQYF. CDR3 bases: TGTGCCAGCAGCTTAGCGGTGCGTAAGGGGGAGACCCAGTACTTC. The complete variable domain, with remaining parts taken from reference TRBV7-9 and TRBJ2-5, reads DTGVSQNPRHKITKRGQNVTFRCDPISEHNRLYWYRQTLGQGPEFLTYFQNEAQLEKSRLLSDRFSAERPKGSFSTLEIQRTEQGDSAMYLCASSLAVRKGETQYFGPGTRLLVL.